This T cell receptor (beta chain) is from a study of blood T cell repertoires in COVID-19. About the study: There were acute and convalescent COVID-19 samples, and they came from the United States, Italy and Spain. PBMCs, B-cell-depleted T cells, or T cells were the source of the cDNA or gDNA that made up the material.

Method: immunoSEQ multiplex PCR; TCRdb's copy keeps in-frame clones and lacks some. Of 78,000 or so clones in the sample, about 85% were seen once. The V end was cut by 3 bases, the J end by 2 bases, with 12 bases between. Germline lookup yields CDR1 SGHTS and CDR2 YDEGEE. There are 15 residues in the CDR3. Sequences were obtained from peripheral blood. V and J are TRBV5-8 and TRBJ2-1; possible D gene TRBD1, 6 bases. The receptor's source is a human donor in a cohort sampled during active COVID-19. CDR3 region: CASSSDSSPYNEQFF. CDR3 coding DNA: TGTGCCAGCAGCTCGGACAGCTCCCCCTACAATGAGCAGTTCTTC.